This TCR beta chain appears in the sequencing data of a study of cytomegalovirus exposure and HLA in healthy donors. Background on the study: From donors who were HLA-typed, an early data release held about 89 million unique TCRs.

Study findings and constraints: Association of 15,000 to 20,000 TCR beta sequences with HLA alleles was found at 0.05 false discovery rate in a later analysis. As confirmed in vitro, three CMV-associated chains were specific for CMV antigens.

A remark on this clone: What it recognizes is unknown.

The V and J ends lost 5 bases and 10 bases respectively, with 12 bases between them. The germline CDR1 and CDR2 sequences are LNHNV and YYDKDF (reference sequence). This CDR3 is 13 amino acids long. The PCR ran on 60 Vbeta and 13 Jbeta primers. Produced via immunoSEQ multiplex PCR; TCRdb's table is partial and in-frame only. The table shows roughly 180,000 clones, with 84% occurring only once. What was sequenced was PBMCs. This sequence originates from a boy aged 5-17 years in good health and CMV-seronegative. The chain recombines TRBV15 with TRBJ1-6; D is perhaps TRBD1 (5 bases). The CDR3 sequence: CATSGASSSPLHF. The DNA of the CDR3 is TGTGCCACCAGCGGGGCTAGTAGCTCACCCCTCCACTTT.